The subject of this entry is one T cell receptor beta chain. Sampling times: baseline, cycle 4 day 1, cycle 7 day 1. The sample comes from a study of OX40 agonist ivuxolimab in advanced cancers. For the study at large: Across the patients, intravenous ivuxolimab was delivered every 2 weeks at 0.01 to 10 mg/kg. Each dose-escalation patient presented with hepatocellular carcinoma, melanoma, renal cell or head and neck cancer.

Libraries were prepared by immunoSEQ multiplex PCR; TCRdb keeps only in-frame clonotypes and omits some of them. The table includes about 35,000 clones, roughly 72% detected once. Germline CDR1 SGHAT, CDR2 FQNNGV. The CDR3 contains 11 residues. The V end lost 3 bases, the J end lost 5 bases, and 4 bases lay between the germline ends. The chain employs TRBV11-2 and TRBJ1-1; no clear D. The origin of this receptor is an adult with an advanced solid tumor such as melanoma, head and neck, liver or kidney cancer. Sequences were derived from CD4+ or CD8+ T cells sorted from blood, sampled in a trial of the OX40 agonist ivuxolimab. The CDR3 bases are TGTGCCAGCAGCTTGTGGACTGAAGCTTTCTTT. As protein: CASSLWTEAFF.